These 31 T cell receptor beta chains came from one sample sequenced in a study of Ad26.COV2.S vaccination and SARS-CoV-2 variants. Regarding treatment: roughly 20 received Ad26.COV2.S at low or high dose, single or two shots; about 5 received placebo; per-sample allocation not given. Day 63 following the first vaccine or placebo injection was when the samples were taken. The method was immunoSEQ multiplex PCR; TCRdb's version includes in-frame clones alone and lacks a portion of them. Found here are roughly 380,000 clones, roughly 90% of them singletons; the top ten hold less than 4.5%. Sequenced material: peripheral blood, taken in a trial of Ad26.COV2.S vaccine versus placebo. The source of these receptors is a person aged 18-60 years who received the Ad26.COV2.S COVID-19 vaccine or a placebo.

The chain couples TRBV27 to TRBJ1-5, with D uncertain. The CDR3 is 14 residues long. V lost 4 bases to trimming and J lost 7 bases, with 14 bases between them. The V gene's germline CDR1 is MNHEY and CDR2 SMNVEV (reference sequence). For the CDR3, the DNA is TGTGCCAGCAGTTCGTACACGATGGGACAGCCCCAGCATTTT. Its translation: CASSSYTMGQPQHF.

This clone showed up just once. CDR3 DNA sequence: TGTGCCAGCAGCTTACAGGGGGGGAACTATGGCTACACCTTC. It yields the protein CASSLQGGNYGYTF. The chain combines TRBV7-2 with TRBJ1-2, with 7 positions matching TRBD1. This CDR3 is 14 amino acids long. Germline V gene data show CDR1 as SGHTA and CDR2 as FQGNSA. Trimming at V came to 2 bases and at J to 2 bases, leaving 2 bases not matched to a gene.

CDR3 in amino acids: CASTLRGGQETQYF. DNA for the CDR3: TGTGCCAGCACCCTGAGAGGGGGCCAAGAGACCCAGTACTTC. The chain has TRBV5-4 and TRBJ2-5, with D maybe TRBD1 (6 bases). Per the germline V gene, CDR1 is SGHNT and CDR2 is YYREEE (reference sequence). Trimming took off 6 bases at V and 1 base at J, with 13 bases between the two ends. There are 14 residues in the CDR3.

The chain recombines TRBV7-2 with TRBJ2-1, with D maybe TRBD2 (6 bases). The CDR3 is made up of 13 amino acids. Germline assignment: CDR1 SGHTA and CDR2 FQGNSA. V lost 1 base, J lost 13 bases, and 14 bases lay in between. The CDR3 region is CASSLVIGRGQFF. The DNA of the CDR3 is TGTGCCAGCAGCTTAGTAATTGGGCGGGGACAGTTCTTC.

This clone was observed many times. This chain links TRBV7-9 with TRBJ2-1; D not resolved. Germline-derived CDR1 and CDR2 are SEHNR and FQNEAQ (reference sequence). The CDR3 has 15 residues. V was cut by 1 base and J by 9 bases, with 16 bases left in between. The CDR3 spells CASSLEVKVGIEQFF. For the CDR3, the DNA is TGTGCCAGCAGCTTAGAGGTGAAAGTGGGTATTGAGCAGTTCTTC.

This clone was detected only once. The chain couples TRBV7-9 to TRBJ2-7; D could derive from TRBD1 or TRBD2 (5 bases each). Germline-derived CDR1 and CDR2 are SEHNR and FQNEAQ (reference sequence). The CDR3 length is 18 residues. The germline V and J ends were trimmed by 2 bases and 4 bases, with 24 bases remaining between them. The CDR3 protein is CASSLPRGGGQMNYEQYF. As DNA, the CDR3 is TGTGCCAGCAGCTTACCCCGGGGCGGAGGACAAATGAATTACGAGCAGTACTTC.

The chain couples TRBV30 to TRBJ2-7; no firm D call. Germline CDR1 is GTSNPN and CDR2 is SVGIG (reference sequence). The germline V and J ends were trimmed by 2 bases and 10 bases, with 12 bases remaining between them. This CDR3 is built from 11 residues. The chain's CDR3 is CAWSKSWEQYF. Here the CDR3 DNA reads TGTGCCTGGAGTAAATCTTGGGAACAGTACTTC.

The CDR3 region is CSVLGTGELFF. CDR3 DNA: TGCAGCGTTCTTGGCACCGGGGAGCTGTTTTTT. The V and J genes are TRBV29-1 and TRBJ2-2; no clear D. The CDR3 has 11 amino acids. The V and J ends lost 5 bases and 4 bases respectively, with 5 bases between them. The germline CDR1 and CDR2 sequences are SQVTM and ANQGSEA.

The chain carries TRBV11-2 and TRBJ2-3, with D possibly TRBD1 on 5 matching bases. This CDR3 is 14 amino acids long. Germline values: CDR1 SGHAT, CDR2 FQNNGV. Trimming stripped 7 bases from V and 4 bases from J, with 15 bases between. The CDR3 sequence is CASTKLGVSDTQYF. The CDR3 DNA sequence: TGTGCCAGCACAAAATTAGGGGTCTCAGATACGCAGTATTTT.

The chain links TRBV28 to TRBJ2-4; a possible D gene is TRBD2 (5 bases). The CDR3 consists of 15 residues. Germline lookup yields CDR1 MDHEN and CDR2 SYDVKM. With 5 bases removed from V and 3 bases from J, the gap between germline ends came to 14 bases. DNA for the CDR3: TGTGCCAGCAGTACCTCAGCCAGCGGCAAAAACATTCAGTACTTC. Translating it yields CASSTSASGKNIQYF.

The chain is built from TRBV28 and TRBJ1-5; D uncertain. Trimming took off 6 bases at V and 6 bases at J, with 12 bases between the two ends. Germline V CDR1 and CDR2: MDHEN, SYDVKM. CDR3 size: 13 residues. The CDR3 DNA reads as TGTGCCAGCAGCCGCCCTAGAGGTCAGCCCCAGCATTTT. This translates into CASSRPRGQPQHF.

This chain connects TRBV19 to TRBJ1-6; D gene uncertain. The CDR3 runs 15 residues. The V gene's germline CDR1 is LNHDA and CDR2 SQIVND (reference sequence). V was cut by 5 bases and J by 7 bases, with 15 bases left in between. The CDR3 nucleotides read TGTGCCAGTAGTCCGGGTGGACTCCCCAATTCACCCCTCCACTTT. It is translated as CASSPGGLPNSPLHF.

The chain links TRBV3-1 (or the pseudogene TRBV3-2) to TRBJ2-1; the D call may be TRBD1 or TRBD2 (5 bases each). Germline V gene sequence: CDR1 LGHDT, CDR2 YNNKEL (reference sequence). There are 17 residues in the CDR3. V was shortened by 2 bases and J by 8 bases, with 22 bases between the two germline ends. The CDR3 coding sequence is TGTGCCAGCAGCCAACGAGGACATCCCGGGGTCCCTTATGAGCAGTTCTTC. Translation: CASSQRGHPGVPYEQFF.

This clone appeared a single time. The rearrangement uses TRBV6-6 and TRBJ1-1, with D uncertain. CDR1 is MNHNY, CDR2 SVGAGI, per germline (reference sequence). The V and J ends lost 0 bases and 7 bases respectively, with 12 bases between them. CDR3 length: 14 residues. The CDR3 coding sequence is TGTGCCAGCAGTTACTCGTCCGGCACGCTTGAAGCTTTCTTT. Translating gives CASSYSSGTLEAFF.

This rearrangement joins TRBV18 to TRBJ2-3; the D is unclear. CDR1 KGHSH and CDR2 LQKENI come from the germline V gene. This CDR3 has 12 residues. Deletions cut 2 bases from V and 5 bases from J, with 5 bases between. The CDR3 sequence is CASSPMEDTQYF. Written as DNA, the CDR3 is TGTGCCAGCTCACCAATGGAAGATACGCAGTATTTT.

This CDR3 reads CSARAVHEQFF. CDR3 bases: TGCAGTGCTAGAGCCGTCCATGAGCAGTTCTTC. The V and J genes are TRBV20-1 and TRBJ2-1, with D hard to call. V was cut by 1 base and J by 8 bases, with 6 bases left in between. The CDR3 is 11 amino acids. The germline CDR1 and CDR2 sequences are DFQATT and SNEGSKA (reference sequence).

V usage is TRBV11-2 and J usage is TRBJ1-4; D is uncertain. V dropped 3 bases and J dropped 4 bases, with 12 bases sitting between them. CDR1 is SGHAT, CDR2 FQNNGV, per germline. The CDR3 spans 15 residues. The CDR3 region has the DNA TGTGCCAGCAGCTTGGGAGGATGGGGTAATGAAAAACTGTTTTTT. This encodes CASSLGGWGNEKLFF.

The CDR3 sequence: CASSLSGVTGELFF. In DNA, the CDR3 is TGTGCCAGCAGTTTATCAGGGGTCACCGGGGAGCTGTTTTTT. This rearrangement joins TRBV28 to TRBJ2-2; D is perhaps TRBD1 (6 bases). The germline V and J ends were trimmed by 1 base and 4 bases, with 7 bases remaining between them. Germline CDR1 is MDHEN and CDR2 is SYDVKM. The length of the CDR3 is 14 residues. Variable domain in full (rest from reference TRBV28 and TRBJ2-2): DVKVTQSSRYLVKRTGEKVFLECVQDMDHENMFWYRQDPGLGLRLIYFSYDVKMKEKGDIPEGYSVSREKKERFSLILESASTNQTSMYLCASSLSGVTGELFFGEGSRLTVL.

The genes are TRBV2 and TRBJ2-1; 14 positions agree with TRBD2. Unmatched junction bases numbered 11, after V lost 7 bases and J lost 0 bases. CDR3 size: 19 residues. The germline V gene has CDR1 SNHLY and CDR2 FYNNEI. DNA for the CDR3: TGTGCCAGCACCGACCTTGGGACTAGCGGGGGTAGCTCCTACAATGAGCAGTTCTTC. Translating it yields CASTDLGTSGGSSYNEQFF.

V gene TRBV5-6 combines with J gene TRBJ2-1; D is undetermined. Germline assignment: CDR1 SGHDT and CDR2 YYEEEE. Trimming left V 5 bases short and J 5 bases short, with 20 bases between. The CDR3 spans 16 residues. The CDR3 DNA reads TGTGCCAGCAGTCGGCCTGTAGGGCAGCAAAACAATGAGCAGTTCTTC. Its protein is CASSRPVGQQNNEQFF. The complete variable domain, with remaining parts taken from reference TRBV5-6 and TRBJ2-1, reads DAGVTQSPTHLIKTRGQQVTLRCSPKSGHDTVSWYQQALGQGPQFIFQYYEEEERQRGNFPDRFSGHQFPNYSSELNVNALLLGDSALYLCASSRPVGQQNNEQFFGPGTRLTVL.

The chain is built from TRBV5-6 and TRBJ1-1; D is undetermined. This CDR3 is built from 14 residues. Looked up from germline, CDR1 is SGHDT and CDR2 is YYEEEE. The V end lost 4 bases, the J end lost 1 base, and 11 bases lay between the germline ends. CDR3 in amino acids: CASSPAWTNTEAFF. Written as DNA, the CDR3 is TGTGCCAGCAGCCCAGCGTGGACGAACACTGAAGCTTTCTTT.

This clone was detected a few times. This chain links TRBV5-1 with TRBJ2-7; 10 bases are a match to TRBD2. CDR3 size: 15 residues. V lost 5 bases and J lost 1; bases outside the gene matches: 6. Germline loops: CDR1 SGHRS, CDR2 YFSETQ. CDR3 in amino acids: CASRVAGGKSYEQYF. The DNA of the CDR3 is TGCGCCAGCAGGGTAGCGGGGGGTAAATCCTACGAGCAGTACTTC.

The V and J genes are TRBV7-3 and TRBJ2-7, with TRBD2 matching over 10 bases. CDR3 size: 15 residues. Germline V CDR1 and CDR2: SGHTA, FQGTGA. Unmatched junction bases numbered 7, after V lost 5 bases and J lost 3 bases. The CDR3, as DNA: TGTGCCAGCAGCCCCACAGCTAGCGGGGGCTACGAGCAGTACTTC. Protein product: CASSPTASGGYEQYF.

This clone has just a few counts. The chain carries TRBV27 and TRBJ2-7; perhaps TRBD2 as D (6 bases). The CDR3 sequence is 15 residues long. The germline CDR1 and CDR2 sequences are MNHEY and SMNVEV (reference sequence). The V end was cut by 4 bases, the J end by 0 bases, with 13 bases between. CDR3 nucleotides: TGTGCCAGCAGTTCTCTAGGGACTTCCTCCTACGAGCAGTACTTC. Residues: CASSSLGTSSYEQYF.

This clone was detected only once. The chain recombines TRBV28 with TRBJ2-2; D call uncertain. Germline V lookup: CDR1 MDHEN, CDR2 SYDVKM. This CDR3 contains 12 residues. Deletions cut 7 bases from V and 1 base from J, with 4 bases between. In DNA, the CDR3 is TGTGCCAGCACGGAGAACACCGGGGAGCTGTTTTTT. Encoded protein: CASTENTGELFF.

For the CDR3, the DNA is TGTGCCAGCAGCCTCCGACCTGGGGGGGCAGGCGACTACGAGCAGTACTTC. Amino acids: CASSLRPGGAGDYEQYF. The chain couples TRBV7-8 to TRBJ2-7; maybe TRBD2 (7 bases). V lost 5 bases, J lost 3 bases, and 23 bases lay in between. This CDR3 contains 17 residues. Germline assignment: CDR1 SGHVS and CDR2 FQNEAQ.

The chain couples TRBV27 to TRBJ2-7; D is ambiguous. The germline CDR1 and CDR2 sequences are MNHEY and SMNVEV (reference sequence). Trimming cost V 6 bases and J 4 bases, with 19 bases left between them. This CDR3 has 15 residues. This CDR3 reads CASSLKHPPGYEQYF. The CDR3 DNA reads as TGTGCCAGCAGCCTAAAACACCCCCCCGGATACGAGCAGTACTTC.

The chain links TRBV27 to TRBJ2-2; the D is unclear. The V gene's germline CDR1 is MNHEY and CDR2 SMNVEV (reference sequence). The CDR3 is 12 residues long. V gave up 5 bases and J gave up 7 bases, with 8 bases separating them. DNA for the CDR3: TGTGCCAGCAGTCCCCTCAGCGGGGAGCTGTTTTTT. This gives the protein CASSPLSGELFF.

The gene calls are TRBV5-1 and TRBJ2-1, with D perhaps TRBD1 or TRBD2 (5 bases each). Germline CDR1 is SGHRS and CDR2 is YFSETQ. The CDR3 has 15 amino acids. Trimming pared 7 bases from V and 5 bases from J, leaving 19 bases between. The CDR3 nucleotides read TGCGCCAGCGCCGGGACGGAGAGTTTAAACAATGAGCAGTTCTTC. It yields the protein CASAGTESLNNEQFF.

The chain joins TRBV7-9 to TRBJ2-7, with D possibly being TRBD1 or TRBD2 (6 bases each). The germline gives CDR1 SEHNR, CDR2 FQNEAQ (reference sequence). The CDR3 spans 15 residues. Trimming took 3 bases from V and 0 from J, leaving 12 bases between them. Here the CDR3 DNA reads TGTGCCAGCAGCTTTATCGGGGGCGCCTCCTACGAGCAGTACTTC. It is translated as CASSFIGGASYEQYF. Full variable domain (outside the CDR3, taken from reference TRBV7-9 and TRBJ2-7): DTGVSQNPRHKITKRGQNVTFRCDPISEHNRLYWYRQTLGQGPEFLTYFQNEAQLEKSRLLSDRFSAERPKGSFSTLEIQRTEQGDSAMYLCASSFIGGASYEQYFGPGTRLTVT.

The rearrangement links TRBV11-2 to TRBJ1-3; D is undetermined. The CDR3 loop spans 15 amino acids. Trimming took 1 base from V and 4 from J, leaving 11 bases between them. The germline gives CDR1 SGHAT, CDR2 FQNNGV. The CDR3 region is CASSLGPLSGNTIYF. Written as DNA, the CDR3 is TGTGCCAGCAGCTTAGGGCCTCTGTCCGGAAACACCATATATTTT.